Presented here are 16 T cell receptor beta chains from one specimen sequenced in a study of T cell responses to AZD1222 COVID-19 vaccine. Here immunoSEQ multiplex PCR was the method, and the copy in TCRdb shows in-frame clones only, minus some. The sample consists of about 110,000 clones, about 90% of them appearing once. The sequenced sample was peripheral blood, obtained 28 days after the second AZD1222 dose. The receptors come from an adult who received the AZD1222 COVID-19 vaccine.

This rearrangement joins TRBV5-1 to TRBJ1-1; D not certain. The germline V gene encodes CDR1 SGHRS and CDR2 YFSETQ. V lost 2 bases and J lost 0, with 14 bases in between. The CDR3 contains 16 residues. The CDR3 is CASSLSSGSMNTEAFF. CDR3 nucleotide sequence: TGCGCCAGCAGCTTAAGTAGTGGCAGCATGAACACTGAAGCTTTCTTT.

V is TRBV4-1 and J is TRBJ2-7; TRBD1 or TRBD2 may be the D gene (5 bases each). V dropped 4 bases and J dropped 3 bases, with 13 bases sitting between them. Germline CDR1 MGHRA, CDR2 YSYEKL. The CDR3 sequence is 14 residues long. The chain's CDR3 is CASSLGGPGYEQYF. CDR3 nucleotide sequence: TGCGCCAGCAGCCTTGGGGGACCCGGCTACGAGCAGTACTTC.

The rearrangement links TRBV11-3 to TRBJ1-1, with D possibly TRBD1 on 6 matching bases. V was clipped by 5 bases and J by 2 bases, with 9 bases between them. The CDR3 consists of 13 residues. Germline loops: CDR1 SGHNT, CDR2 YENEEA. In DNA, the CDR3 is TGTGCCAGCAGCCCGGGACACAACACTGAAGCTTTCTTT. It translates to CASSPGHNTEAFF. Full variable domain (missing parts from reference TRBV11-3 and TRBJ1-1): EAGVVQSPRYKIIEKKQPVAFWCNPISGHNTLYWYLQNLGQGPELLIRYENEEAVDDSQLPKDRFSAERLKGVDSTLKIQPAELGDSAVYLCASSPGHNTEAFFGQGTRLTVV.

The rearrangement joins TRBV5-1 to TRBJ1-1; a weak D match, TRBD1 (6 bases). The CDR3 length is 15 residues. Germline CDR1 SGHRS, CDR2 YFSETQ. The V end lost 4 bases, the J end lost 1 base, and 14 bases lay between the germline ends. The DNA of the CDR3 is TGCGCCAGCAGCCTAACACAGGGACCGAACACTGAAGCTTTCTTT. Translation gives CASSLTQGPNTEAFF. Filled out from reference TRBV5-1 and TRBJ1-1, the complete variable domain reads KAGVTQTPRYLIKTRGQQVTLSCSPISGHRSVSWYQQTPGQGLQFLFEYFSETQRNKGNFPGRFSGRQFSNSRSEMNVSTLELGDSALYLCASSLTQGPNTEAFFGQGTRLTVV.

The V gene is TRBV5-4, the J gene TRBJ2-7; possibly TRBD1 for D (6 bases). CDR3 size: 15 residues. V dropped 3 bases and J dropped 7 bases, with 20 bases sitting between them. From germline, CDR1 is SGHNT and CDR2 YYREEE (reference sequence). CDR3 DNA: TGTGCCAGCAGCTCCCGAGACAGGTTGGTGGGGGAGCAGTACTTC. It yields the protein CASSSRDRLVGEQYF.

The chain joins TRBV7-2 to TRBJ2-1; D is ambiguous. Trimming stripped 6 bases from V and 7 bases from J, with 10 bases between. The CDR3 sequence is 12 residues long. Germline V gene lookup returns CDR1 SGHTA and CDR2 FQGNSA. CDR3 nucleotides: TGTGCCAGCAGGTTCGGTGGGAATGAGCAGTTCTTC. Protein sequence: CASRFGGNEQFF. Combining the CDR3 with reference TRBV7-2 and TRBJ2-1 gives the whole variable domain GAGVSQSPSNKVTEKGKDVELRCDPISGHTALYWYRQSLGQGLEFLIYFQGNSAPDKSGLPSDRFSAERTGGSVSTLTIQRTQQEDSAVYLCASRFGGNEQFFGPGTRLTVL.

This sequence joins TRBV5-8 and TRBJ1-5, with 10 bases lining up with TRBD1. V trimming: 0 bases; J trimming: 7 bases; junction bases outside the gene matches: 7. The CDR3 is 16 residues long. Per germline, CDR1 SGHTS and CDR2 YDEGEE. The CDR3 here is CASSLGDRGLRQPQHF. CDR3 nucleotide sequence: TGTGCCAGCAGCTTGGGGGACAGGGGATTGCGGCAGCCCCAGCATTTT.

This chain joins TRBV4-2 and TRBJ2-1; tentatively, D is TRBD2 (5 bases). This CDR3 is 16 amino acids long. Germline V lookup: CDR1 LGHNA, CDR2 YNFKEQ. V lost 4 bases to trimming and J lost 0 bases, with 13 bases between them. The CDR3 DNA is TGTGCCAGCAGCCCAACAGTCAGCGGCTCCTACAATGAGCAGTTCTTC. Its protein is CASSPTVSGSYNEQFF.

The chain has TRBV15 and TRBJ2-1, with 11 bases that match TRBD2. J lost 9 bases, V lost 3 bases, and 7 bases had no gene match. Germline V gene lookup returns CDR1 LNHNV and CDR2 YYDKDF (reference sequence). This CDR3 has 15 residues. In DNA form, the CDR3 reads TGTGCCACCAGCAGTCCGACTAGCGGGATTATTGAGCAGTTCTTC. Residues: CATSSPTSGIIEQFF.

The chain couples TRBV6-2 or TRBV6-3 to TRBJ2-5; possibly TRBD1 for D (6 bases). The germline V gene encodes CDR1 MNHEY and CDR2 SVGEGT. V lost 3 bases to trimming and J lost 5 bases, with 10 bases between them. CDR3 length equals 13 residues. The CDR3 loop is CASSYGGYETQYF. The DNA for the CDR3 is TGTGCCAGCAGTTATGGGGGCTACGAGACCCAGTACTTC.

This chain uses TRBV5-1 with TRBJ1-4, with no clear D. V was clipped by 0 bases and J by 4 bases, with 10 bases between them. The CDR3 has 15 amino acids. Germline V lookup: CDR1 SGHRS, CDR2 YFSETQ. The CDR3 sequence: CASSLALGVNEKLFF. The DNA of the CDR3 is TGCGCCAGCAGCTTGGCCTTGGGTGTTAATGAAAAACTGTTTTTT.

The chain combines TRBV5-1 with TRBJ2-7, with 12 bases aligning to TRBD2. The CDR3 has 17 residues. V shed 4 bases and J 2 bases; nucleotides not matched to a gene: 10. In germline, CDR1 is SGHRS, CDR2 YFSETQ. The CDR3 region is CASSQHALAGGPYEQYF. In nucleotides, the CDR3 is TGCGCCAGCAGCCAACACGCCCTAGCGGGAGGGCCCTACGAGCAGTACTTC.

In DNA, the CDR3 is TGTGCCAGCAGCTTATCTTATAGGGGGAAGAACACTGAAGCTTTCTTT. Translation gives CASSLSYRGKNTEAFF. The genes are TRBV11-2 and TRBJ1-1, with D possibly being TRBD1 (6 bases). The CDR3 covers 16 residues. Germline loops: CDR1 SGHAT, CDR2 FQNNGV. V gave up 2 bases and J gave up 1 base, with 14 bases separating them.

The genes are TRBV20-1 and TRBJ1-2; D remains unclear. The CDR3 is 10 amino acids. Trimming took 6 bases from V and 8 from J, leaving 10 bases between them. Germline-derived CDR1 and CDR2 are DFQATT and SNEGSKA (reference sequence). CDR3 protein: CSANSGGYTF. The CDR3 coding sequence is TGCAGTGCAAACAGCGGAGGCTACACCTTC.

V is TRBV19 and J is TRBJ1-3; the D gene is possibly TRBD1 (6 bases). Germline loops: CDR1 LNHDA, CDR2 SQIVND (reference sequence). V was cut by 8 bases and J by 0 bases, with 20 bases left in between. This CDR3 has 17 residues. The DNA for the CDR3 is TGTGCCAGTCAACGTACCGGGACACTCATCTCTGGAAACACCATATATTTT. This codes for CASQRTGTLISGNTIYF.

This clone was seen a single time. The chain is built from TRBV12-3 or TRBV12-4 and TRBJ2-5; the D is unclear. Trimming pared 7 bases from V and 6 bases from J, leaving 12 bases between. The CDR3 runs to 12 residues. In nucleotides, the CDR3 is TGTGCCAGCACCCAGGAGACGAAGACCCAGTACTTC. This codes for CASTQETKTQYF.